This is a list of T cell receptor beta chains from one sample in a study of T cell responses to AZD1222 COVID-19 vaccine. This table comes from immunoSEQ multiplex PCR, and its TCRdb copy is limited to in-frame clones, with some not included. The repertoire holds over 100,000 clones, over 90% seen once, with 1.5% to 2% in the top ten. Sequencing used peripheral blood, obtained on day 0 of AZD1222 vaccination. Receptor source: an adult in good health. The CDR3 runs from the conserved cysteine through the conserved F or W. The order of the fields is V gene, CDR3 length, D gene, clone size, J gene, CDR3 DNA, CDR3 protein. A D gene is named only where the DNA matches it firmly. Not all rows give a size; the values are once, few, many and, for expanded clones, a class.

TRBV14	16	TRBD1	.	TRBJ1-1	TGTGCCAGCAGCCACCTCGACAGGGGGGGGAACACTGAAGCTTTCTTT	CASSHLDRGGNTEAFF
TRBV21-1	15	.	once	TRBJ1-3	TGTGCCAGCAGCAATGGCAGCTCTCGTGGAAACACCATATATTTT	CASSNGSSRGNTIYF
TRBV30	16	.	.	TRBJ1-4	TGTGCCTGGAACACAGGGACGCGGGCCAATAATGAAAAACTGTTTTTT	CAWNTGTRANNEKLFF
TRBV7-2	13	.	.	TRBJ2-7	TGTGCCAGCAGCTTAACAGGAGACTACGAGCAGTACTTC	CASSLTGDYEQYF
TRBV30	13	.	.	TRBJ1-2	TGTGCCTGGAGTGTAGGGACGATCTATGGCTACACCTTC	CAWSVGTIYGYTF
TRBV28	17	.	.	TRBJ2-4	TGTGCCAGCAGTTTACCGGGGTTCGGCGTTTCGGGAAACATTCAGTACTTC	CASSLPGFGVSGNIQYF
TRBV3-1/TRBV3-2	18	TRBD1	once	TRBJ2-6	TGTGCCAGCAGCCAAGGGAAGAGGGGGCGCTCTGGGGCCAACGTCCTGACTTTC	CASSQGKRGRSGANVLTF
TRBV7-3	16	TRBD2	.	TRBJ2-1	TGTGCCAGCAGCTTGATAGCGGGAGGGACCTACAATGAGCAGTTCTTC	CASSLIAGGTYNEQFF
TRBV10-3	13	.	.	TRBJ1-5	TGTGCCATCAGTGATTCAAGCAATCAGCCCCAGCATTTT	CAISDSSNQPQHF
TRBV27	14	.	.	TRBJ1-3	TGTGCCAGCAGCGACAGCAAGTCTGGAAACACCATATATTTT	CASSDSKSGNTIYF
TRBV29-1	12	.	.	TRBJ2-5	TGCAGCTTTCCGGGACGCGAGGAGACCCAGTACTTC	CSFPGREETQYF
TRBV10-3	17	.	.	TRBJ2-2	TGTGCCATCAGTGAGCGGGCTACCCCTCAGGCCACCGGGGAGCTGTTTTTT	CAISERATPQATGELFF
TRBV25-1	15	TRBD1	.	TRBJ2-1	TGTGCCAGCAGTGAATCGTACCGGGACAGGGATGAGCAGTTCTTC	CASSESYRDRDEQFF
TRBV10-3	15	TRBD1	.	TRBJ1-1	TGTGCCATCAGCCTAAGGACAGGGCTGAACACTGAAGCTTTCTTT	CAISLRTGLNTEAFF
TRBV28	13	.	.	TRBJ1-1	TGTGCCAGCAGTTTAGGGACAAGATATGAAGCTTTCTTT	CASSLGTRYEAFF
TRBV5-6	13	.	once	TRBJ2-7	TGTGCCAGCAGCCGAAAGGACATCTACGAGCAGTACTTC	CASSRKDIYEQYF
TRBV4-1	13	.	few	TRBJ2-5	TGCGCCAGCAAGCCCCAGGGTCTGGAGACCCAGTACTTC	CASKPQGLETQYF
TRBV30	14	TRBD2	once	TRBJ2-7	TGTGCCTGGAATGAGCGGGGTAGCTCCTACGAGCAGTACTTC	CAWNERGSSYEQYF
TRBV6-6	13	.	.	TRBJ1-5	TGTGCCAGCAGGAGGGGGGAGTCGCAGCCCCAGCATTTT	CASRRGESQPQHF
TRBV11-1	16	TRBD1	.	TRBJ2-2	TGTGCCAGCAGCTTCGACAGGGGGCAGGTCACCGGGGAGCTGTTTTTT	CASSFDRGQVTGELFF
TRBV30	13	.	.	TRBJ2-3	TGTGCCTGGACTGGGGGACCCACAGATACGCAGTATTTT	CAWTGGPTDTQYF
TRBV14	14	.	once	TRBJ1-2	TGTGCCAGCAGCCAAGGATCTTTTAACTATGGCTACACCTTC	CASSQGSFNYGYTF
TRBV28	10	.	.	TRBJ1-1	TGTGCCAGCAGTCACAGGGAAGCTTTCTTT	CASSHREAFF
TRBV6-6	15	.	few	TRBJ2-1	TGTGCCAGCAGTTACGCCGCATGGCTCCAGGGCGAGCAGTTCTTC	CASSYAAWLQGEQFF
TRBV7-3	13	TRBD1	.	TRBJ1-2	TGTGCCAGCAGCATTAGACAGGGAGAAGGCTACACCTTC	CASSIRQGEGYTF
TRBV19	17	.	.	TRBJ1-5	TGTGCCAGTAAAGCGAGGATAGGCAGGGGATTACTCCAGCCCCAGCATTTT	CASKARIGRGLLQPQHF
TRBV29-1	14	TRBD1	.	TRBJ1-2	TGCAGCGTTGAAGCACAGGGGGCGAGAGATGGCTACACCTTC	CSVEAQGARDGYTF
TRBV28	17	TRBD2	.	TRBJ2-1	TGTGCCAGCAGGCAGTCTCTAGCGGCCAGCTCCTACAATGAGCAGTTCTTC	CASRQSLAASSYNEQFF
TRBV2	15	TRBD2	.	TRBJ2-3	TGTGCCAGCAGTGTACAGGGAGGACTAGCCGACACGCAGTATTTT	CASSVQGGLADTQYF
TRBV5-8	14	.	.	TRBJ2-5	TGTGCCAGCAGCCCACCATGGACAGAAGAGACCCAGTACTTC	CASSPPWTEETQYF
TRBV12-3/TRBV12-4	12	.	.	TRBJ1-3	TGTGCCAGCACCCCATCCGGAAACACCATATATTTT	CASTPSGNTIYF
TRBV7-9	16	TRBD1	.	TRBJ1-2	TGTGCCAGCAGCTTAGAATTTAACAGGGGTTACTATGGCTACACCTTC	CASSLEFNRGYYGYTF
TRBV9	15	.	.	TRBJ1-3	TGTGCCAGCCGCCCCCGGGACGCCTCTGGAAACACCATATATTTT	CASRPRDASGNTIYF
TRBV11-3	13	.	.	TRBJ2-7	TGTGCCAGCAGCTTAGATTCGTTACATGAGCAGTACTTC	CASSLDSLHEQYF
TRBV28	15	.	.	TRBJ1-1	TGTGCCAGCAGTTTGATCAAAGGGCAGAGCACTGAAGCTTTCTTT	CASSLIKGQSTEAFF
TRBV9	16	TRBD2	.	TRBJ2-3	TGTGCCAGCAGCGTAGGCCCCGGACTAGAGGTCGATACGCAGTATTTT	CASSVGPGLEVDTQYF
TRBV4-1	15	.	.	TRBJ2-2	TGCGCCAGCAGCCAACCGGGACACCCTACCGGGGAGCTGTTTTTT	CASSQPGHPTGELFF
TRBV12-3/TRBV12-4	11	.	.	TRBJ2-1	TGTGCCAGCAGCCATGGCGGGGGCGAGTTCTTC	CASSHGGGEFF
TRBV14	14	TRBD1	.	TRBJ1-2	TGTGCCAGCAGCCAAGTTCAGGGGGCGTATGGCTACACCTTC	CASSQVQGAYGYTF